The clone carrying this T cell receptor (beta chain) was detected many times. CDR3 and TCR beta VDJ profiling relied on genomic DNA as the template. TCRdb processed the reads anew with MiXCR; each CDR3 protein has one entry. The repertoire has about 180,000 distinct CDR3 sequences, 45% to 50% of them found once; the top ten carry approximately 2.9%. The CDR3 runs to 13 residues. CDR1 is SGHAT, CDR2 FQNNGV, per germline. Trimming left V 0 bases short and J 9 bases short, with 9 bases between. This specimen comes from a study of CD8+CD57+ T cells in acquired aplastic anemia. The sequenced material came from sorted CD4+, CD8+, or CD8+CD57+ T cells (not recorded which) from PBMCs. The receptor was isolated from a human donor in good health. The chain couples TRBV11-2 to TRBJ1-3; D is ambiguous. The CDR3 protein is CASSLEDRGTIYF. As DNA, the CDR3 is TGTGCCAGCAGCTTAGAGGACCGAGGCACCATATATTTT.